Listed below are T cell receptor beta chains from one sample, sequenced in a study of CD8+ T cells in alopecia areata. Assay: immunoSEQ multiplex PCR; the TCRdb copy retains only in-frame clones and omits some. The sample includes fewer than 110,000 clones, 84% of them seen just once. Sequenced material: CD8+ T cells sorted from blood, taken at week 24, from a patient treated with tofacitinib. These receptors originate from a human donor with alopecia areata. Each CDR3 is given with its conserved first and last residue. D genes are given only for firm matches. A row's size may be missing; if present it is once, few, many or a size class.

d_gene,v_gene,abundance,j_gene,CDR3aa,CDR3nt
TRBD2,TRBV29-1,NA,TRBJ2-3,CSARASRRGEVTDTQYF,TGCAGCGCCAGGGCGTCCCGGCGGGGGGAGGTCACAGATACGCAGTATTTT
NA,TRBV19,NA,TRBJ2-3,CASSLQTGWGTDTQYF,TGTGCCAGTAGTCTCCAGACAGGTTGGGGCACAGATACGCAGTATTTT
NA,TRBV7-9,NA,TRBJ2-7,CASSLGGLPNEQYF,TGTGCCAGCAGCTTAGGCGGACTCCCGAACGAGCAGTACTTC
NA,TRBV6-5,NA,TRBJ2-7,CASSYSRIYEQYF,TGTGCCAGCAGTTACTCTCGGATTTACGAGCAGTACTTC
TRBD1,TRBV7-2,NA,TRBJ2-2,CASSLDGRGLSTGELFF,TGTGCCAGCAGCTTAGATGGAAGGGGGCTGAGCACCGGGGAGCTGTTTTTT
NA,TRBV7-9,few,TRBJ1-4,CASTKPGTREKLFF,TGTGCCAGCACCAAACCCGGGACAAGGGAAAAACTGTTTTTT
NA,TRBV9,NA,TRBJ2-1,CASSEKGSPYNEQFF,TGTGCCAGCAGCGAAAAAGGGAGCCCCTACAATGAGCAGTTCTTC
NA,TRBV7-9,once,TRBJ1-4,CASSLPGRNEKLFF,TGTGCCAGCAGCTTACCAGGGCGAAATGAAAAACTGTTTTTT
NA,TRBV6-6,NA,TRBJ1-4,CASSYSQQANEKLFF,TGTGCCAGCAGTTACTCTCAACAGGCTAATGAAAAACTGTTTTTT
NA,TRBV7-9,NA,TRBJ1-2,CASSLVGRVHGYTF,TGTGCCAGCAGCTTAGTTGGCAGGGTCCATGGCTACACCTTC
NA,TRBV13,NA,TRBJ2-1,CASSLGGGSYNEQFF,TGTGCCAGCAGCTTAGGTGGGGGTTCCTACAATGAGCAGTTCTTC
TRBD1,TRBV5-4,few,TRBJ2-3,CASSLGQGAADTQYF,TGTGCCAGCAGCTTGGGGCAGGGGGCCGCAGATACGCAGTATTTT
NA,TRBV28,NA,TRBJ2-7,CASSFIDSSYEQYF,TGTGCCAGCAGTTTCATTGACAGCTCCTACGAGCAGTACTTC
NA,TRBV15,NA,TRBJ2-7,CATSRTSSYEQYF,TGTGCCACCAGCAGGACGAGCTCCTACGAGCAGTACTTC
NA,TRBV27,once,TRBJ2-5,CASRHQETQYF,TGTGCCAGCAGACATCAAGAGACCCAGTACTTC
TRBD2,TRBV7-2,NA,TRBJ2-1,CASSLGIAGGPSREQFF,TGTGCCAGCAGCTTAGGGATAGCGGGGGGGCCCTCTCGGGAGCAGTTCTTC
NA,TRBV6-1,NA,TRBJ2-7,CASSEGGPYEQYF,TGTGCCAGCAGTGAGGGGGGTCCCTACGAGCAGTACTTC
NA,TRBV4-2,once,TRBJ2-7,CASSQEGSGFSYEQYF,TGTGCCAGCAGCCAAGAAGGGAGTGGGTTCTCCTACGAGCAGTACTTC
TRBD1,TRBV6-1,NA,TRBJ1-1,CASTFRGEDTEAFF,TGTGCCAGCACCTTCAGGGGGGAGGACACTGAAGCTTTCTTT
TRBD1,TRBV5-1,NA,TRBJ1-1,CASTYEVGGLNTEAFF,TGCGCCAGCACGTACGAGGTAGGGGGCCTGAACACTGAAGCTTTCTTT
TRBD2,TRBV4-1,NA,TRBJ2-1,CASSQDPQRGGELNEQFF,TGCGCCAGCAGCCAAGATCCCCAGCGGGGGGGCGAACTGAATGAGCAGTTCTTC
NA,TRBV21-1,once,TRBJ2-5,CASSAGFWDRGPHEKTQYF,TGTGCCAGCAGCGCCGGGTTTTGGGACAGGGGGCCACACGAGAAGACCCAGTACTTC
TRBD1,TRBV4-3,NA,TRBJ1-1,CASSQVGNRGEAFF,TGCGCCAGCAGCCAGGTGGGGAACAGGGGTGAAGCTTTCTTT
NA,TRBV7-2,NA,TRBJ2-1,CASSWGLAVNNEQFF,TGTGCCAGCAGCTGGGGGCTAGCGGTGAACAATGAGCAGTTCTTC
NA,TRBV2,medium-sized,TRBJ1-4,CASSEDRVFEKLFF,TGTGCCAGCAGTGAAGACAGGGTATTTGAAAAACTGTTTTTT
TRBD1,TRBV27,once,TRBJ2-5,CASRSQGEETQYF,TGTGCCAGCAGATCACAGGGGGAAGAGACCCAGTACTTC
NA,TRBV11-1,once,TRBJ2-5,CASSQDQETQYF,TGTGCCAGCAGTCAAGACCAAGAGACCCAGTACTTC
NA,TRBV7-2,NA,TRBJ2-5,CASSPWNQETQYF,TGTGCCAGCAGCCCTTGGAACCAAGAGACCCAGTACTTC
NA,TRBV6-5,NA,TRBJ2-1,CASSYSRESSYNEQFF,TGTGCCAGCAGTTACTCGAGAGAATCTTCCTACAATGAGCAGTTCTTC
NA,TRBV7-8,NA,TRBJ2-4,CASSIGLAKNIQYF,TGTGCCAGCAGCATTGGCCTAGCCAAAAACATTCAGTACTTC
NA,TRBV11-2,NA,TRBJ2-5,CASSSDSLEQYF,TGTGCCAGCAGCTCGGACTCCCTGGAGCAGTACTTC
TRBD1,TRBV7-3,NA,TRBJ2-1,CASSSPGTGVFF,TGTGCCAGCAGTTCCCCAGGGACAGGCGTGTTCTTC
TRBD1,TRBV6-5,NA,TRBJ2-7,CASSYQTGTGYEQYF,TGTGCCAGCAGTTACCAGACAGGGACGGGATACGAGCAGTACTTC
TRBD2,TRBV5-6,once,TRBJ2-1,CASSTGGRLHEQFF,TGTGCCAGCAGCACGGGGGGGCGTCTTCATGAGCAGTTCTTC
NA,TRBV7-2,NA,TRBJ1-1,CAIGNLNTEAFF,TGTGCCATCGGTAATTTGAACACTGAAGCTTTCTTT
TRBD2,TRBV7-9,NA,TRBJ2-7,CASSPPGLAGEQYF,TGTGCCAGCAGCCCACCGGGACTAGCGGGCGAGCAGTACTTC
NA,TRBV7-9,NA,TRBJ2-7,CASSPERYEQYF,TGTGCCAGCAGCCCCGAGAGATACGAGCAGTACTTC
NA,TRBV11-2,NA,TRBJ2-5,CASSLVETQYF,TGTGCCAGCAGCTTAGTAGAGACCCAGTACTTC
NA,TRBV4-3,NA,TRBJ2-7,CASSRGLRGSAYEQYF,TGCGCCAGCAGCCGTGGGCTAAGAGGGTCGGCCTACGAGCAGTACTTC
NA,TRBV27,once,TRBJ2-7,CASSQTSSYEQYF,TGTGCCAGCAGTCAGACTAGCTCCTACGAGCAGTACTTC
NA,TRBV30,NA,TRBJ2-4,CAWSVRSLAKNIQYF,TGTGCCTGGAGTGTCCGGTCCCTAGCCAAAAACATTCAGTACTTC
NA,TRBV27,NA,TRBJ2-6,CASTERGHLSGANVLTF,TGTGCCAGCACCGAGAGGGGACACCTCTCTGGGGCCAACGTCCTGACTTTC
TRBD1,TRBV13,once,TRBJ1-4,CASSLGQGQEKLFF,TGTGCCAGCAGCCTAGGACAGGGGCAGGAAAAACTGTTTTTT
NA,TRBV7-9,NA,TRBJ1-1,CASSGEPNTEAFF,TGTGCCAGCAGTGGAGAACCTAACACTGAAGCTTTCTTT
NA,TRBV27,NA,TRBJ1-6,CASSWMAMNNSPLHF,TGTGCCAGCAGTTGGATGGCCATGAATAATTCACCCCTCCACTTT
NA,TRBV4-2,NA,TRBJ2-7,CASSQEVSGAPYEQYF,TGTGCCAGCAGCCAAGAGGTGTCAGGCGCTCCCTACGAGCAGTACTTC
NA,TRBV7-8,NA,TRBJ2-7,CASSLDRVSYEQYF,TGTGCCAGCAGCTTAGATAGGGTCTCCTACGAGCAGTACTTC
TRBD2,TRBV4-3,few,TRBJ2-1,CASSQDPAGGTEQFF,TGCGCCAGCAGCCAAGATCCAGCGGGGGGGACTGAGCAGTTCTTC
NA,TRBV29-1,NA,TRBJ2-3,CSVNTDTQYF,TGCAGCGTTAACACAGATACGCAGTATTTT
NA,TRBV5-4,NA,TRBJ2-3,CASSLERRTDTQYF,TGTGCCAGCAGCTTGGAACGCCGCACAGATACGCAGTATTTT